Each of the 9 T cell receptor beta chains below was sequenced from the same sample in a study of control samples from healthy donors and cancer patients. TCRdb's copy holds only in-frame clones and misses some; the assay was immunoSEQ multiplex PCR. The sample contains roughly 30,000 clones, about 85% of which appear only once. Sample: formalin-fixed, paraffin-embedded tissue. The receptors come from a female donor with melanoma.

This clone was seen just once. The CDR3 nucleotides read TGTGCCAGCAGCTTTGGACAGGGTAACACCGGGGAGCTGTTTTTT. Its protein is CASSFGQGNTGELFF. The rearrangement uses TRBV5-5 and TRBJ2-2; 8 nucleotides agree with TRBD1. This CDR3 has 15 amino acids. Germline-derived CDR1 and CDR2 are SGHKS and YYEKEE (reference sequence). Unmatched junction bases numbered 2, after V lost 2 bases and J lost 2 bases. The full variable domain, completed using reference TRBV5-5 and TRBJ2-2, is DAGVTQSPTHLIKTRGQQVTLRCSPISGHKSVSWYQQVLGQGPQFIFQYYEKEERGRGNFPDRFSARQFPNYSSELNVNALLLGDSALYLCASSFGQGNTGELFFGEGSRLTVL.

V usage is TRBV6-4 and J usage is TRBJ2-3, with 9 bases matching TRBD2. Germline CDR1 MRHNA, CDR2 SNTAGT. The CDR3 contains 14 residues. V gave up 6 bases and J gave up 3 bases; unmatched junction bases: 4. The CDR3 DNA is TGTGCCAGCAGAGTTAGCGGGAGTACAGATACGCAGTATTTT. Protein: CASRVSGSTDTQYF.

As regards this clone: A clone one base away is much larger, so this may be a read error. The chain employs TRBV6-2 or TRBV6-3 and TRBJ1-5; D not certain. V was pared by 0 bases and J by 6 bases, with 21 bases between. The CDR3 covers 18 residues. Per the germline V gene, CDR1 is MNHEY and CDR2 is SVGEGT. CDR3 coding DNA: TGTGCCAGCAGTTACTCGAGATCAGCCGCAAGGGCGATTCAGCCCCAGCATTTT. Its protein is CASSYSRSAARAIQPQHF.

The J gene is TRBJ2-3, the V gene TRBV2; 8 bases match TRBD1. The CDR3 runs to 14 residues. Trimming removed 10 bases from V and 0 bases from J; junction bases left unmatched: 6. Germline-derived CDR1 and CDR2 are SNHLY and FYNNEI. The CDR3 loop is CATIGTGSTDTQYF. The DNA for the CDR3 is TGTGCCACCATCGGGACAGGTAGCACAGATACGCAGTATTTT.

The rearrangement joins TRBV15 to TRBJ2-5; 12 positions match TRBD2. Germline V gene lookup returns CDR1 LNHNV and CDR2 YYDKDF (reference sequence). Trimming took 1 base from V and 4 from J; bases not matched to a gene: 7. The length of the CDR3 is 17 residues. For the CDR3, the DNA is TGTGCCACCAGCAGAGGACGTGAGACTAGCGGGAGAGAGACCCAGTACTTC. It is translated as CATSRGRETSGRETQYF.

The rearrangement uses TRBV24-1 and TRBJ2-2; a weak D match, TRBD1 (5 bases). CDR3 length: 13 amino acids. CDR1 and CDR2 (germline): KGHDR, SFDVKD. With 5 bases removed from V and 7 bases from J, the gap between germline ends came to 10 bases. As DNA, the CDR3 is TGTGCCACCAGTGCCAGGGCTGGCGGGGAGCTGTTTTTT. Amino acids: CATSARAGGELFF.

This chain connects TRBV2 to TRBJ1-4; TRBD1 aligns across 9 bases. Germline lookup yields CDR1 SNHLY and CDR2 FYNNEI. The CDR3 loop spans 12 amino acids. V dropped 6 bases and J dropped 14; count of bases not matched to a gene: 7. The CDR3 DNA reads TGTGCCAGCAGCCTGGGACAGGGACGGCTGTTTTTT. Translation gives CASSLGQGRLFF.

The CDR3 nucleotides read TGTGCCAGCAGTAGGGTGTCTGGGGCCAACGTCCTGACTTTC. It translates to CASSRVSGANVLTF. The rearrangement uses TRBV28 and TRBJ2-6; D ambiguous. The CDR3 covers 14 residues. The germline gives CDR1 MDHEN, CDR2 SYDVKM. Trimming stripped 5 bases from V and 1 base from J, with 6 bases between.

The sample holds a few counts of this clone. The chain links TRBV5-1 to TRBJ2-1; 10 nucleotides align to TRBD2. The CDR3 runs 17 residues. Per germline, CDR1 SGHRS and CDR2 YFSETQ. Trimming at V came to 2 bases and at J to 5 bases, leaving 10 bases not matched to a gene. The CDR3 is CASSFFLAGDWNNEQFF. The CDR3 DNA reads TGCGCCAGCAGCTTCTTCCTAGCGGGAGATTGGAACAATGAGCAGTTCTTC.